This T cell receptor beta chain was captured by sequencing in a study of blood T cell repertoires in COVID-19. Study as a whole: Sites in the United States, Italy and Spain provided acute and convalescent COVID-19 samples. T cells, B-cell-depleted T cells, or PBMCs provided the cDNA or gDNA that served as material.

This CDR3 spans 15 amino acids. The germline V gene encodes CDR1 LNHDA and CDR2 SQIVND (reference sequence). With 5 bases clipped from V and 5 bases from J, the junction kept 5 bases outside the gene matches. In the authors' workflow: Cell counts per sample came from amplifying reference gene primers. Some clones are missing from TCRdb's copy, which holds only in-frame ones; the method was immunoSEQ multiplex PCR. For V, J and clone size, that table is used; D and trimming come from the DNA. The table lists roughly 17,000 clones, approximately 80% of them singletons, with 20% to 25% in the top ten. The gene calls are TRBV19 and TRBJ2-1; 11 nucleotides agree with TRBD2. This TCR was sampled from a man between 60 and 70 years old with active or convalescent COVID-19. The sequencing input was peripheral blood. CDR3 loop: CASSLLAGANNEQFF. CDR3 bases: TGTGCCAGTAGTTTACTAGCGGGAGCTAACAATGAGCAGTTCTTC.